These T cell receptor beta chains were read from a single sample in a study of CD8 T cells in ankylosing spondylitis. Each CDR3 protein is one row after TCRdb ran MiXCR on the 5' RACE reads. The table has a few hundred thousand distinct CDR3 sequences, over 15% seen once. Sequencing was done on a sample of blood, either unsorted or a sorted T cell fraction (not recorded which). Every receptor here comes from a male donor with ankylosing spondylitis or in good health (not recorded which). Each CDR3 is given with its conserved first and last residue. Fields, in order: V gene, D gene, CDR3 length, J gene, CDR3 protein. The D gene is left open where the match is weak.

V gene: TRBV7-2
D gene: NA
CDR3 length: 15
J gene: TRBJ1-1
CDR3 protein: CASSLADVTGTEAFF

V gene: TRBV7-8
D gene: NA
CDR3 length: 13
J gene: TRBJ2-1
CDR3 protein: CASSLSGRGEQFF

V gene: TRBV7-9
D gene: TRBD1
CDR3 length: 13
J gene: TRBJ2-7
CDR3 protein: CASSPTGDYEQYF

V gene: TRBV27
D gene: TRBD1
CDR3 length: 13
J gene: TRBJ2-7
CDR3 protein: CASSFQGDYEQYF

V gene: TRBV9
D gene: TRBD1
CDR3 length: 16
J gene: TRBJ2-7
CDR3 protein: CASSVFWDSGSYEQYF

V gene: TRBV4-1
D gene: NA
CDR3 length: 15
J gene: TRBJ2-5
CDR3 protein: CASSQASEIQETQYF

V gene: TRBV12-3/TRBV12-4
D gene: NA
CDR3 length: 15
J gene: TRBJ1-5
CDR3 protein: CASTPAGESNQPQHF

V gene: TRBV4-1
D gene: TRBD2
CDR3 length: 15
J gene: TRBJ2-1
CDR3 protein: CASSQEVAGVNEQFF

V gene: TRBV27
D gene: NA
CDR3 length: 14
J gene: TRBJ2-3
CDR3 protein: CASSLGGLRDTQYF

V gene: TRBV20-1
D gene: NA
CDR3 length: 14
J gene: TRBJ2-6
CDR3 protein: CSARQVGGANVLTF

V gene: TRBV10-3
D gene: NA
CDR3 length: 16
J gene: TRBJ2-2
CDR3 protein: CAISESLGRANGELFF

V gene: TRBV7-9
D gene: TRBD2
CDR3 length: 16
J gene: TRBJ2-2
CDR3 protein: CASSPGTSGRTGELFF

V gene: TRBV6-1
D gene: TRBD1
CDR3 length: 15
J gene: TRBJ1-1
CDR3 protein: CASSPGTESNTEAFF

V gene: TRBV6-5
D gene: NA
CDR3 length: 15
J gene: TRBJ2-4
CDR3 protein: CASSYPVEGKNIQYF

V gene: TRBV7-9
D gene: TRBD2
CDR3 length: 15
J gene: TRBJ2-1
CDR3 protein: CASSLGSGRLNEQFF

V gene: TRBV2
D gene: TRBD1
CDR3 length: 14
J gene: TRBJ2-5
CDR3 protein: CASSPDRVRETQYF

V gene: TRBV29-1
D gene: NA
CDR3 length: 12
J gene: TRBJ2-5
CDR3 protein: CSVDGVPETQYF

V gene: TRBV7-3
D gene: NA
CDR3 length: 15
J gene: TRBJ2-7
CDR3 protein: CASSLFLGTSYEQYF

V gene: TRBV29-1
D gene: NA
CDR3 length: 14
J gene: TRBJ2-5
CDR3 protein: CSVGGFAVQETQYF

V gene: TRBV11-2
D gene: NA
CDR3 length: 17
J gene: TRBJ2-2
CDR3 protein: CASSLPTTAPNTGELFF

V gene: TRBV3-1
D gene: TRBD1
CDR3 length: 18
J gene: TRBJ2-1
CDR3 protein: CASSQEGPGQGFYNEQFF

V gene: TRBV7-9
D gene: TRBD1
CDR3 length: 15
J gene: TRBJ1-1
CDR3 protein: CASSARDSGNTEAFF

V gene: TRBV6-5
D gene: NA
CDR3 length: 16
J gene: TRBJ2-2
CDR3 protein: CASSYSMARGAGELFF

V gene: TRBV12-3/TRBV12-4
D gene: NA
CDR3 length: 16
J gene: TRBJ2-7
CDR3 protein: CASSPRGAGNSYEQYF

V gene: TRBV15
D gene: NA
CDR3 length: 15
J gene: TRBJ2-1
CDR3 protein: CATSREGGPHNEQFF

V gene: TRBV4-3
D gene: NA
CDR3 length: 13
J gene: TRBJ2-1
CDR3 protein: CASSQEVESEQFF

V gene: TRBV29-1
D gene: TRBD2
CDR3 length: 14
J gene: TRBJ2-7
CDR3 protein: CSVVLAGDPYEQYF

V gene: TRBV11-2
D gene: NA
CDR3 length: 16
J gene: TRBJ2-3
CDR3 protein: CASSSFGLQGADTQYF

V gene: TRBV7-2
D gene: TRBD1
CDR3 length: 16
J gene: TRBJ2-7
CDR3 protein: CASSFLPGTGTYEQYF

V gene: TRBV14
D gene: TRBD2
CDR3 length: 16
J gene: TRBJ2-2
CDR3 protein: CASSPIAGGFTGELFF

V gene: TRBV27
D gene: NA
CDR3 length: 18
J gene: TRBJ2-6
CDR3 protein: CASSGLGEGGTGANVLTF

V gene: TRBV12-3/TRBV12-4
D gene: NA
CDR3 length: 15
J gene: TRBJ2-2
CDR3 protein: CASSLGATGTGELFF

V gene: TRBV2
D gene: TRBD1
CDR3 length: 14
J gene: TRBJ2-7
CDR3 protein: CASSGDRGVHEQYF

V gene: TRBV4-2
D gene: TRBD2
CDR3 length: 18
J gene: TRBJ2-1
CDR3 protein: CASSQDGVASGIGNEQFF

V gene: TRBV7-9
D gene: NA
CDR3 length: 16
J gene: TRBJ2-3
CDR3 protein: CASSPPPGPAADTQYF

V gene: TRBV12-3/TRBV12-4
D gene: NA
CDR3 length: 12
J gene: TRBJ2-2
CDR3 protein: CASSPIGRELFF

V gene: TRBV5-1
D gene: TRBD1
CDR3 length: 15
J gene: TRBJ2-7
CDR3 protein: CASSAQTGADYEQYF

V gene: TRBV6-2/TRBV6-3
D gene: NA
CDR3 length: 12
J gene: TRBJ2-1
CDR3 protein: CASSYTWAEQFF

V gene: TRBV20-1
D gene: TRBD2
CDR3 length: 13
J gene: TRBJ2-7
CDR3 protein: CSARDLTSLEQYF

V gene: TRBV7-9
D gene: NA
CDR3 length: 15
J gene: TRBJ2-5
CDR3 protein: CASSAWGETLETQYF

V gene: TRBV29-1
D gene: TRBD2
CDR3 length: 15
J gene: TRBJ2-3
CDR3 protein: CSVWQTSRSPDTQYF

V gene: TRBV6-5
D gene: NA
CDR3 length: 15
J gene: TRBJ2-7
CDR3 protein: CASSYSWGAAYEQYF

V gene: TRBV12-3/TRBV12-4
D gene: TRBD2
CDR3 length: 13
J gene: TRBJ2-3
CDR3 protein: CASSLGREDTQYF

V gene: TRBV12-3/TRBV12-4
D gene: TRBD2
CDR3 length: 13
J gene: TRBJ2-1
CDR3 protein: CASSFLAGGEQFF

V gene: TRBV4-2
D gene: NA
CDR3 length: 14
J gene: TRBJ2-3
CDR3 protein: CASSRGDSTDTQYF

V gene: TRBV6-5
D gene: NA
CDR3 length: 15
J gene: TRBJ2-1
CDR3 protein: CASSYGVSSYNEQFF

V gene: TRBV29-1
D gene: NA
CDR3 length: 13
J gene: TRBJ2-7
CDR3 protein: CSAAGPPTYEQHF

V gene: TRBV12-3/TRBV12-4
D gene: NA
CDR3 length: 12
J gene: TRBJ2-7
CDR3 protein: CASSFAPYEQYF

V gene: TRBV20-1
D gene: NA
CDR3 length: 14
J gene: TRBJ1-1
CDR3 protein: CSADRRTQNTEAFF

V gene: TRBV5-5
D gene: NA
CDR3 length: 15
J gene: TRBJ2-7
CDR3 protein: CASSLGTVETYEQYF

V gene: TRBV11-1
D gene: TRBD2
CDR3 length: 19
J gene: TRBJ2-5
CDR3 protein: CASSFPGGAGGKGLETQYF